These T cell receptor beta chains were read from a single sample in a study of blood T cells in healthy people across ages. Each CDR3 protein gets one entry after TCRdb re-called the 5' RACE reads with MiXCR. The sample consists of around 900,000 distinct CDR3 sequences, about 30% of them appearing once. The sequencing input was blood. The source is a woman older than 75 in good health. CDR3s include the opening cysteine and the closing phenylalanine or tryptophan. Fields, in order: J gene, clone size, D gene, V gene, CDR3 DNA, CDR3 protein. The D gene is left open where the match is weak. Not all rows give a size; the values are once, few, many and, for expanded clones, a class.

TRBJ2-3,many,TRBD2,TRBV29-1,TGCAGCGTTGAAGACGGTCCTAGCGGGGTCAGTGATACGCAGTATTTT,CSVEDGPSGVSDTQYF
TRBJ2-1,few,TRBD1,TRBV19,TGTGCCAGTAGTCCCTACATGGGACAGGGTGGGTACAATGAGCAGTTCTTC,CASSPYMGQGGYNEQFF
TRBJ1-6,few,-,TRBV20-1,TGCAGTGCTAGACCTCGGCCCTATAATTCACCCCTCCACTTT,CSARPRPYNSPLHF
TRBJ2-3,-,TRBD2,TRBV4-1,TGCGCCAGCAGCCAAGGTGCGGGGGGCAAAGATACGCAGTATTTT,CASSQGAGGKDTQYF
TRBJ2-7,many,-,TRBV5-6,TGTGCCAGCAGCTTGGATCTCGGGTATTACGAGCAGTACTTC,CASSLDLGYYEQYF
TRBJ1-2,-,-,TRBV7-9,TGTGCCAGCAGCCCCGCGGTCGCAGGGCGAAACTATGGCTACACCTTC,CASSPAVAGRNYGYTF
TRBJ2-7,many,TRBD1,TRBV6-2/TRBV6-3,TGTGCCAGCAGTTACTCGAACCCGGGACAGGGGACCTACGAGCAGTACTTC,CASSYSNPGQGTYEQYF
TRBJ2-5,many,-,TRBV11-2,TGTGCCAGCAGCTCCTCTGGACCGTTCTTAGAGACCCAGTACTTC,CASSSSGPFLETQYF
TRBJ2-1,many,TRBD1,TRBV5-4,TGTGCCAGCAGCTTGGCGGCAGGGGGCGCGAGGTTCTTC,CASSLAAGGARFF
TRBJ1-2,many,-,TRBV20-1,TGCAGTGCACCGAAAAGGATTTTCGAGGGAGGCTACACCTTC,CSAPKRIFEGGYTF
TRBJ1-2,few,-,TRBV29-1,TGCAGCGTATCACTGGACGGTTCTAACTATGGCTACACCTTC,CSVSLDGSNYGYTF
TRBJ2-1,-,TRBD2,TRBV10-1,TGCGCCGGCAGTGAGTCTCAGCTAGCGGGGGGCCTTAGATGCAATGAGCAGTTCTTC,CAGSESQLAGGLRCNEQFF
TRBJ1-2,few,-,TRBV20-1,TGCAGTGCTAGAGATCAAGGCTACACCTTC,CSARDQGYTF
TRBJ2-3,-,TRBD2,TRBV20-1,TGCAGTGCGACAAAGACTAGCGGGAGGGCAGATACGCAGTATTTT,CSATKTSGRADTQYF
TRBJ2-1,-,TRBD1,TRBV27,TGTGCCAGCAGTCAGGGGGCGGGCTCCTACAATGAGCAGTTCTTC,CASSQGAGSYNEQFF
TRBJ1-2,many,-,TRBV9,TGTGCCAGCAGCGTAGGTATGGGGAGTTATGGCTACACCTTC,CASSVGMGSYGYTF
TRBJ2-7,few,TRBD2,TRBV6-6,TGTGCCAGCAGTTACGGGGCGGGGGGGTACGAGCAGTACTTC,CASSYGAGGYEQYF
TRBJ1-2,-,TRBD1,TRBV20-1,TGCAGTGTCAGCCGGGACAGGGTAGGAGGCTACACCTTC,CSVSRDRVGGYTF
TRBJ2-4,many,-,TRBV12-3/TRBV12-4,TGTGCCAGCACCACATCTCTAGCCAAAAACATTCAGTACTTC,CASTTSLAKNIQYF
TRBJ2-1,many,-,TRBV6-1,TGTGCCACCCTAGACCAGGGCCTCCTGGGACGTGAGCAGTTCTTC,CATLDQGLLGREQFF
TRBJ2-3,-,TRBD1,TRBV4-2,TGTGCCAGCAGCCAAGAGGATTGGGGTGGACAGGGACGAGTGGCAGATACGCAGTATTTT,CASSQEDWGGQGRVADTQYF
TRBJ2-4,-,-,TRBV3-1,-,CASSLGTGFSYEQYF
TRBJ2-2,-,-,TRBV3-1,TGTGCCAGCAGCCGTCAGGGGACGGTTGGGGAGCTGTTTTTT,CASSRQGTVGELFF
TRBJ2-2,-,-,TRBV4-3,TGCGCCAGCAGCCAAGATACAGTTGGGGAGCTGTTTTTT,CASSQDTVGELFF
TRBJ2-3,few,-,TRBV6-2/TRBV6-3,TGTGCCAGCAGCTTACTAAAGCGGGCGACAGATACGCAGTATTTT,CASSLLKRATDTQYF
TRBJ2-3,many,-,TRBV6-2/TRBV6-3,TGTGCCAGCAGAAGCCTCAGCACAGATACGCAGTATTTT,CASRSLSTDTQYF
TRBJ2-1,many,TRBD2,TRBV15,TGTGCCACCAGCAGGTCCTCAGGGCGGGGGAGCTCCTACAATGAGCAGTTCTTC,CATSRSSGRGSSYNEQFF
TRBJ2-5,many,TRBD2,TRBV20-1,TGCAGTGCTAGAGACTACTCGGGGGGGCGAAGAAAGACCCAGTACTTC,CSARDYSGGRRKTQYF
TRBJ2-6,-,-,TRBV20-1,TGCAGTGCTAGCCACTCCGGGTCCAACGTCCTGACTTTC,CSASHSGSNVLTF
TRBJ1-1,-,TRBD1,TRBV24-1,TGTGCCACCGCCGCTTCCGGGACAGGGACTGAAGCTTTCTTT,CATAASGTGTEAFF
TRBJ2-7,many,-,TRBV15,TGTGCCACCAGCAGCGCCGACAGGAACCTCTACGAGCAGTACTTC,CATSSADRNLYEQYF
TRBJ2-1,many,TRBD1,TRBV6-5,TGTGCCAGCAGTCAAGGTGGGCGCACAGGGGTTCAGTTCTTC,CASSQGGRTGVQFF
TRBJ2-2,few,-,TRBV7-2,TGTGCCAGCAGCTTACCGGTTCTGGGGGAGCTGTTTTTT,CASSLPVLGELFF
TRBJ1-2,-,-,TRBV4-2,TGTGCCAGCAGCCAAAATCCCGAGAGATACACTAACTATGGCTACACCTTC,CASSQNPERYTNYGYTF
TRBJ2-5,-,-,TRBV10-2,TGCGCCAGCAGTGAGTCCACCATTTTGGGGGCTGAGCAGTACTTC,CASSESTILGAEQYF
TRBJ2-2,-,-,TRBV5-1,TGCGCCAGCAGCTTGGCCGCCAGGGACACCGGGGAGCTGTTTTTT,CASSLAARDTGELFF
TRBJ2-1,many,-,TRBV7-2,TGTGCCAGCAGCGCCATGGTCCCCTACAATGAGCAGTTCTTC,CASSAMVPYNEQFF
TRBJ1-2,few,-,TRBV15,TGTGCCACCAGCAGAGACAGAATGGGTGGCTACACCTTC,CATSRDRMGGYTF
TRBJ1-1,few,-,TRBV10-2,TGCGCCAGCAGTGAGCTGGGGATGAACACTGAAGCTTTCTTT,CASSELGMNTEAFF
TRBJ2-7,-,-,TRBV5-1,TGCGCCAGCGGGGTTGTGGATCCCTACGAGCAGTACTTC,CASGVVDPYEQYF
TRBJ1-2,-,-,TRBV6-6,TGTGCCAGCAGTTACTCCGAGGGTCCCTTAAGATATGGCTACACCTTC,CASSYSEGPLRYGYTF
TRBJ2-3,many,TRBD2,TRBV12-3/TRBV12-4,TGTGCCAGCAGTTTGCGTAGCGGGGGAGATACGCAGTATTTT,CASSLRSGGDTQYF
TRBJ2-5,many,-,TRBV6-2/TRBV6-3,TGTGCCAGCACCTACGCGTTTCGTTCAGAGACCCAGTACTTC,CASTYAFRSETQYF
TRBJ2-5,many,-,TRBV7-9,TGTGCCAGCAGCACTCAGGGTGTGCAAGAGACCCAGTACTTC,CASSTQGVQETQYF
TRBJ2-3,many,-,TRBV12-3/TRBV12-4,TGTGCCAGCAGTTCAAACACGCTACTGAGGTCAGGGAACACAGATACGCAGTATTTT,CASSSNTLLRSGNTDTQYF
TRBJ2-6,many,-,TRBV30,TGTGCCTGGAGTGTAGGGGCAGGATCCGTCCTGACTTTC,CAWSVGAGSVLTF
TRBJ2-7,few,-,TRBV30,TGTGCCTGGACCTCACGGGTGAAAGCCTACGAGCAGTACTTC,CAWTSRVKAYEQYF
TRBJ2-5,many,-,TRBV6-5,TGTGCCAGCAGTTACTCTGGGAGCACCCGGGAGCAGTACTTC,CASSYSGSTREQYF
TRBJ1-4,-,-,TRBV7-9,TGTGCCAGCAGCTTAAGGGTTTCAACTAATGAAAAACTGTTTTTT,CASSLRVSTNEKLFF
TRBJ2-6,-,-,TRBV24-1,TGTGCCACCAGTGCTGGGGGCAGCTCTGGGGCCAACGTCCTGACTTTC,CATSAGGSSGANVLTF
TRBJ2-2,-,-,TRBV27,TGTGCCAGCAGTTCCAGGAAAGGGCAGATCAACACCGGGGAGCTGTTTTTT,CASSSRKGQINTGELFF
TRBJ1-5,many,TRBD1,TRBV6-2/TRBV6-3,TGTGCCAGCAGTTTCCAGGGGGGGGGGAGCAATCAGCCCCAGCATTTT,CASSFQGGGSNQPQHF